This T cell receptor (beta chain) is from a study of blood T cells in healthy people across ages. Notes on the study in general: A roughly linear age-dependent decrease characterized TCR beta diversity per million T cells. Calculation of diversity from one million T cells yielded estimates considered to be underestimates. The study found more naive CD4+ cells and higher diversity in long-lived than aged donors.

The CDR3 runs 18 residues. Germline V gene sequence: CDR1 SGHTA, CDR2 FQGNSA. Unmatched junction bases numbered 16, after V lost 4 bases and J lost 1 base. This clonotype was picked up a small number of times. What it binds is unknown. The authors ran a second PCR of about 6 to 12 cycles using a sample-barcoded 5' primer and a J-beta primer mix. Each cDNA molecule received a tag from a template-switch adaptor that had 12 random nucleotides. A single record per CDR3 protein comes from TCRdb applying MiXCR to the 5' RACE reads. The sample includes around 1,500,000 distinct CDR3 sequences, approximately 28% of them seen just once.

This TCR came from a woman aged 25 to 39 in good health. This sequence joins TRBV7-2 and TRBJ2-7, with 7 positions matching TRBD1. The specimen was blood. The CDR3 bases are TGTGCCAGCAGCTACAGAACAACCCGGGACAGCGCTTCCTACGAGCAGTACTTC. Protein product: CASSYRTTRDSASYEQYF.